This TCR beta chain was captured in a study of identifying expanded T cells in peripheral blood. The CDR3 spans 11 residues. Germline-derived CDR1 and CDR2 are WSHSY and SAAADI. V was shortened by 3 bases and J by 4 bases, with 3 bases between the two germline ends. Produced via immunoSEQ multiplex PCR; TCRdb's table is partial and in-frame only. This repertoire shows about 100,000 clones, approximately 88% found once; its top ten account for about 5.5%. This chain uses TRBV10-2 with TRBJ1-2, with D hard to call. The sequence derives from a person aged 18 to 75 in good health. The sequenced material came from blood. The CDR3 region has the DNA TGCGCCAGCAGTGACCTCTATGGCTACACCTTC. Amino acid sequence: CASSDLYGYTF.